The 9 T cell receptor beta chains below all came from one sample that was sequenced in a study of CD8+CD57+ T cells in acquired aplastic anemia. Genomic DNA acted as the template from which TCR beta VDJ combination and CDR3 sequence profiling were carried out. TCRdb re-called the reads through MiXCR, storing one row per CDR3 protein. The sample contains roughly 260,000 distinct CDR3 sequences, roughly half of which appear only once. In patients chosen for sequencing, flow cytometry had shown CD8+CD57+ cell expansion. The sequenced material came from sorted CD4+, CD8+, or CD8+CD57+ T cells (not recorded which) from PBMCs. The receptors originated from a human donor with aplastic anemia.

This clonotype was seen repeatedly, ten times or more. The J gene is TRBJ2-7, the V gene TRBV29-1, with 9 bases matching TRBD1. This CDR3 comprises 18 residues. Losses at the gene ends were 6 bases for V and 0 bases for J; bases not matched to a gene: 18. Germline loops: CDR1 SQVTM, CDR2 ANQGSEA. The CDR3 here is CSVLFRDRATYSSYEQYF. CDR3 DNA sequence: TGCAGCGTGTTGTTCCGGGACAGGGCCACCTATAGCTCCTACGAGCAGTACTTC.

On this clonotype itself: The junction shows a germline mismatch at one end, possibly a read error. V gene TRBV5-1 combines with J gene TRBJ1-1; no clear D. The CDR3 sequence is 11 residues long. In germline, CDR1 is SGHRS, CDR2 YFSETQ. The CDR3: CASSLDSEAFF. The CDR3 DNA is TGTGCCAGCAGCTTGGATAGTGAAGCTTTCTTT.

The table lists this clonotype with many counts. This rearrangement joins TRBV7-8 to TRBJ1-2; D gene uncertain. CDR1 and CDR2 (germline): SGHVS, FQNEAQ. The CDR3 runs to 15 residues. Trimming cost V 5 bases and J 0 bases, with 13 bases left between them. CDR3: CASSTPGGPNYGYTF. For the CDR3, the DNA is TGTGCCAGCAGCACCCCGGGTGGCCCTAACTATGGCTACACCTTC.

The chain carries TRBV5-1 and TRBJ1-2; 7 nucleotides align to TRBD1. The CDR3 spans 13 residues. The junction had 12 bases not matched to a gene; V was cut back by 4 bases and J by 12 bases. Germline lookup yields CDR1 SGHRS and CDR2 YFSETQ. For the CDR3, the DNA is TGCGCCAGCAGCGTCGGACAGGTCAAGGATCACACCTTC. This codes for CASSVGQVKDHTF.

As regards this clonotype: This is likely a read error, given that the CDR3 carries no conserved phenylalanine or tryptophan at its end. The V call is TRBV13, the J call TRBJ2-7, with a weak D call TRBD1 (5 bases). V was pared by 2 bases and J by 3 bases, with 5 bases between. The CDR3 contains 12 residues. In germline, CDR1 is PRHDT, CDR2 FYEKMQ (reference sequence). Here the CDR3 reads CASSLTGYEQYC. Here the CDR3 DNA reads TGTGCCAGCAGCTTAACAGGCTACGAGCAGTACTGC.

The chain links TRBV7-9 to TRBJ1-6, with a possible D match to TRBD1 (6 bases). This CDR3 is 16 amino acids long. V shed 5 bases and J shed 7 bases, with 18 bases lying between them. Germline assignment: CDR1 SEHNR and CDR2 FQNEAQ (reference sequence). CDR3 sequence (DNA): TGTGCCAGCAGCCGTACCCCGACAGGATCAAATTCACCCCTCCACTTT. This gives the protein CASSRTPTGSNSPLHF.

A note on this clonotype: Since a much larger clone is just one base distant, this may be a read error. The J gene is TRBJ1-1, the V gene TRBV27; D is possibly TRBD1 (5 bases). This CDR3 is built from 11 residues. Germline-derived CDR1 and CDR2 are MNHEY and SMNVEV (reference sequence). This CDR3 reads CASILGGEASF. As DNA, the CDR3 is TGTGCCAGCATCCTGGGGGGGGAAGCTTCCTTT.

This rearrangement joins TRBV20-1 to TRBJ2-2; perhaps TRBD2 as D (5 bases). The V and J ends lost 3 bases and 2 bases respectively, with 10 bases between them. This CDR3 spans 14 amino acids. CDR1 and CDR2 (germline): DFQATT, SNEGSKA (reference sequence). CDR3 in amino acids: CSASGLLNTGELFF. In DNA, the CDR3 is TGCAGTGCTAGCGGACTCTTAAACACCGGGGAGCTGTTTTTT.

The chain carries TRBV20-1 and TRBJ1-6; D is uncertain. Germline assignment: CDR1 DFQATT and CDR2 SNEGSKA (reference sequence). V was pared by 6 bases and J by 3 bases, with 12 bases between. The CDR3 covers 14 residues. The CDR3 is CSARTGNYNSPLHF. The DNA of the CDR3 is TGCAGTGCCAGGACGGGTAACTATAATTCACCCCTCCACTTT.